This T cell receptor (beta chain) was obtained from a study of blood T cell repertoires in COVID-19. The CDR3 spans 15 residues. In germline, CDR1 is SNHLY, CDR2 FYNNEI. The J segment lost 5 bases and the V segment lost 1 base, leaving 6 bases of the junction unmatched. The table came from immunoSEQ multiplex PCR; TCRdb's copy has only in-frame clones and leaves some out. The sample holds tens of thousands of clones; roughly 91% are singletons and the top ten take more than 5.5%. The clonotype comes from a man aged 40-55 years with COVID-19, enrolled during active disease. Sample: peripheral blood. The rearrangement joins TRBV2 to TRBJ1-2; 8 nucleotides line up with TRBD1. The CDR3 protein is CASSEDSGTGYGYTF. The CDR3 DNA sequence: TGTGCCAGCAGTGAAGACTCCGGGACAGGATATGGCTACACCTTC.